This section outlines one T cell receptor beta chain sequence together with its context. The antigen is undetermined. Using its own MiXCR run on the 5' RACE reads, TCRdb lists one record per CDR3 protein. The sample lists about 690,000 distinct CDR3 sequences, around 6% occurring once. This specimen belongs to a study of identical twins. Whole-study results and caveats: There is a chance that invariant MAIT and iNKT cells partially muddied zero-insertion analyses. Cord blood beta clonotypes that were abundant carried fewer insertions, and memory repertoires showed no such trend.

The CDR3 has 14 amino acids. After removal of 6 bases from V and 2 bases from J, the junction contained 5 bases not matched to a gene. J is TRBJ2-3 and V is TRBV12-3 or TRBV12-4; 7 bases are shared with TRBD1. Source material: naive T cells sorted from blood. The sequence derives from a man between 18 and 35 years old in good health. Here the CDR3 reads CASRDDRVTDTQYF. The CDR3 nucleotides read TGTGCCAGCAGGGATGACAGGGTCACAGATACGCAGTATTTT.